These 4 T cell receptor beta chains share one sample of origin, sequenced in a study of early T cells in non-severe SARS-CoV-2 infection. Each CDR3 protein gets one entry after TCRdb re-called the 5' RACE reads with MiXCR. The sample has roughly 51,000 distinct CDR3 sequences; 5.5% to 8% are singletons. Sequenced material: whole blood, taken at baseline. The source of these receptors is an adult who was a healthcare worker with PCR-confirmed SARS-CoV-2 infection or an uninfected control (not recorded which).

This clonotype was observed many times. The rearrangement uses TRBV29-1 and TRBJ1-2, with D unresolved. V gave up 3 bases and J gave up 5 bases, with 16 bases separating them. Germline CDR1 and CDR2: SQVTM and ANQGSEA. The CDR3 sequence is 14 residues long. The CDR3 region has the DNA TGCAGCGTTGATGGGTCCAGTACCGGGTATGGCTACACCTTC. Translation: CSVDGSSTGYGYTF.

Ten or more counts support this clonotype. The gene calls are TRBV18 and TRBJ2-7; 10 nucleotides agree with TRBD1. Germline V CDR1 and CDR2: KGHSH, LQKENI. The CDR3 totals 13 residues. V lost 3 bases and J lost 5; bases outside the gene matches: 1. CDR3 DNA sequence: TGTGCCAGCTCACCGGGGACAGGGGACGAGCAGTACTTC. It encodes CASSPGTGDEQYF.

This clonotype was seen many times. Because the CDR3's place on the DNA is in doubt, the DNA is left out and the CDR3 is given as listed by TCRdb. The rearrangement links TRBV6-5 to TRBJ1-5; the table's D call, TRBD1, has no DNA check behind it. Germline V lookup: CDR1 MNHEY, CDR2 SVGAGI. The CDR3 has 17 amino acids, counting both end residues. CDR3 amino acids: CASSSGQGFNSNQPQHF.

This clonotype has a count of ten or more. This chain connects TRBV18 to TRBJ2-7; possible D gene TRBD1, 6 bases. V was clipped by 5 bases and J by 4 bases, with 15 bases between them. The germline gives CDR1 KGHSH, CDR2 LQKENI. The CDR3 has 14 residues. The CDR3, as DNA: TGTGCCAGCTCAGTGTCAGGGGAAACGTACGAGCAGTACTTC. It encodes CASSVSGETYEQYF.